This TCR beta chain was profiled in a study of STAT5B mutations in CD4+ large granular lymphocyte leukemia. General study points: Compared with healthy controls (2/35), patient top clones favored TRBV06 (8/27). Without putative leukemic clones, patient CD4-sorted repertoires remained more clonal than healthy CD4+ repertoires. Data were not HLA-matched across samples.

V dropped 6 bases and J dropped 7; count of bases not matched to a gene: 6. Germline V CDR1 and CDR2: MDHEN, SYDVKM. CDR3 size: 14 residues. The data were produced by immunoSEQ multiplex PCR, yet TCRdb's version contains in-frame clones alone and is incomplete. The table lists tens of thousands of clones, about 88% of them singletons. Notes on this clone: Its antigen is unknown.

The clonotype was recovered from a human donor in good health. The chain links TRBV28 to TRBJ2-1, with 10 bases lining up with TRBD2. Sequenced material: CD4+ T cells from blood buffy coats. The CDR3 DNA reads TGTGCCAGCAGCCTCGGGACTAGCGTGAATGAGCAGTTCTTC. Amino acids: CASSLGTSVNEQFF.